Presented here are 14 T cell receptor beta chains from one specimen sequenced in a study of control samples from healthy donors and cancer patients. Some clones are missing from TCRdb's copy, which holds only in-frame ones; the method was immunoSEQ multiplex PCR. Altogether some 64,000 clones are present, about 90% being singletons, with the ten largest covering under 3%. The sample consisted of PBMCs. Receptors originate from a woman aged 50 to 65 with head and neck cancer.

The chain combines TRBV5-5 with TRBJ1-2; D possibly corresponds to TRBD1 (5 bases). The V gene lost 0 bases and the J gene lost 8 bases, with 11 bases spanning the gap. Germline V lookup: CDR1 SGHKS, CDR2 YYEKEE (reference sequence). The CDR3 sequence is 13 residues long. CDR3 region: CASSLGGQGGYTF. As DNA, the CDR3 is TGTGCCAGCAGCTTGGGGGGCCAGGGCGGCTACACCTTC.

This clone turned up a few times. This chain uses TRBV5-1 with TRBJ2-3, with D possibly matching TRBD1 (5 bases). Germline V lookup: CDR1 SGHRS, CDR2 YFSETQ. V gave up 6 bases and J gave up 1 base, with 15 bases separating them. CDR3 length: 15 residues. The chain's CDR3 is CASNGKDMGTDTQYF. CDR3 nucleotide sequence: TGCGCCAGCAACGGTAAGGACATGGGCACAGATACGCAGTATTTT.

The chain carries TRBV19 and TRBJ1-2; D is ambiguous. The V and J ends lost 4 bases and 5 bases respectively, with 11 bases between them. Germline loops: CDR1 LNHDA, CDR2 SQIVND (reference sequence). CDR3 length: 13 amino acids. CDR3 amino acids: CASSRPRSYGYTF. CDR3 sequence (DNA): TGTGCCAGTAGTAGACCGAGATCTTATGGCTACACCTTC.

This clone has a single count. This chain links TRBV9 with TRBJ2-3, with 16 bases matching TRBD2. The ends lost 2 bases at V and 5 bases at J; junction bases unmatched: 5. Germline lookup yields CDR1 SGDLS and CDR2 YYNGEE. The CDR3 spans 17 residues. The CDR3 DNA reads as TGTGCCAGCAGCGTGGGGACTAGCGGGGGGGCTTTAGATACGCAGTATTTT. Protein sequence: CASSVGTSGGALDTQYF.

A single count supports this clone. V gene TRBV9 combines with J gene TRBJ1-2, with 8 positions matching TRBD1. The V gene's germline CDR1 is SGDLS and CDR2 YYNGEE. This CDR3 region has 14 residues. The V gene end was trimmed by 4 bases and the J gene end by 9 bases; junction bases not matched to a gene: 11. CDR3 residues: CASSTSDRVGSYTF. In DNA, the CDR3 is TGTGCCAGCAGCACCTCGGACAGGGTTGGGAGCTACACCTTC. The full variable domain, rest sourced from reference TRBV9 and TRBJ1-2, is DSGVTQTPKHLITATGQRVTLRCSPRSGDLSVYWYQQSLDQGLQFLIQYYNGEERAKGNILERFSAQQFPDLHSELNLSSLELGDSALYFCASSTSDRVGSYTFGSGTRLTVV.

The V gene is TRBV28, the J gene TRBJ1-3; no reliable D call. In germline, CDR1 is MDHEN, CDR2 SYDVKM. Trimming left V 6 bases short and J 12 bases short, with 12 bases between. CDR3 length equals 11 residues. CDR3 coding DNA: TGTGCCAGCAGCAAAACAGACTACATATATTTT. This translates into CASSKTDYIYF.

The rearrangement joins TRBV19 to TRBJ2-2, with D perhaps matching TRBD1 or TRBD2 (5 bases each). CDR1 and CDR2 from the germline V gene are LNHDA and SQIVND (reference sequence). V lost 7 bases, J lost 3 bases, and 21 bases lay in between. The CDR3 loop spans 17 amino acids. The CDR3 loop is CASTSPTGLVDTGELFF. The CDR3 DNA sequence: TGTGCCAGTACCTCACCCACGGGGCTAGTAGACACCGGGGAGCTGTTTTTT.

The gene calls are TRBV19 and TRBJ2-3; perhaps D is TRBD1 or TRBD2 (5 bases each). Trimming removed 1 base from V and 2 bases from J, with 13 bases in between. The V gene's germline CDR1 is LNHDA and CDR2 SQIVND (reference sequence). CDR3 length: 16 amino acids. CDR3 sequence: CASSIGTRGHTDTQYF. DNA for the CDR3: TGTGCCAGTAGTATAGGGACGAGGGGCCACACAGATACGCAGTATTTT.

The rearrangement joins TRBV7-2 to TRBJ1-2; tentatively, D is TRBD1 (6 bases). CDR3 size: 17 residues. Germline CDR1 and CDR2: SGHTA and FQGNSA. V was trimmed by 2 bases and J by 0 bases, leaving 16 bases between them. CDR3 loop: CASSLYARTATNYGYTF. The CDR3 DNA is TGTGCCAGCAGCTTATATGCTAGGACAGCAACTAACTATGGCTACACCTTC.

This clone is categorized as medium-sized. This chain's CDR3 is CASSQEVVAGFAEAFF. The CDR3 region has the DNA TGCGCCAGCAGCCAAGAGGTGGTTGCGGGTTTCGCTGAAGCTTTCTTT. The chain uses TRBV4-3 and TRBJ1-1, with D unresolved. CDR1 is LGHNA and CDR2 is YSLEER in the germline V gene. This CDR3 spans 16 amino acids. Deletions cut 0 bases from V and 6 bases from J, with 17 bases between.

This clone was recorded a few times. CDR3 sequence (DNA): TGTGCCAGCAGCCAAGACCCCGGGGATCGCTATGGCTACACCTTC. Translation gives CASSQDPGDRYGYTF. V usage is TRBV3-1 (or the pseudogene TRBV3-2) and J usage is TRBJ1-2; D is uncertain. Trimming cost V 0 bases and J 4 bases, with 12 bases left between them. Germline CDR1 and CDR2: LGHDT and YNNKEL (reference sequence). The CDR3 covers 15 residues.

The chain is built from TRBV28 and TRBJ2-5, with D possibly being TRBD1 (6 bases). V lost 5 bases to trimming and J lost 5 bases, with 15 bases between them. Looked up from germline, CDR1 is MDHEN and CDR2 is SYDVKM. The CDR3 consists of 14 residues. CDR3 nucleotide sequence: TGTGCCAGCAGTCCCCGCAGGGGAAGGGAGACCCAGTACTTC. It translates to CASSPRRGRETQYF.

V usage is TRBV19 and J usage is TRBJ1-1; no clear D. The germline V gene encodes CDR1 LNHDA and CDR2 SQIVND (reference sequence). The CDR3 contains 13 residues. The V end lost 1 base, the J end lost 1 base, and 4 bases lay between the germline ends. For the CDR3, the DNA is TGTGCCAGTAGTATAGGAGGGAACACTGAAGCTTTCTTT. Translation gives CASSIGGNTEAFF.

The chain has TRBV5-4 and TRBJ1-3; D call uncertain. The CDR3 is made up of 16 amino acids. Looked up from germline, CDR1 is SGHNT and CDR2 is YYREEE (reference sequence). V shed 3 bases and J shed 2 bases, with 15 bases lying between them. The CDR3 loop reads CASSYGLGRAGNTIYF. The DNA of the CDR3 is TGTGCCAGCAGCTACGGTCTCGGGAGGGCTGGAAACACCATATATTTT.